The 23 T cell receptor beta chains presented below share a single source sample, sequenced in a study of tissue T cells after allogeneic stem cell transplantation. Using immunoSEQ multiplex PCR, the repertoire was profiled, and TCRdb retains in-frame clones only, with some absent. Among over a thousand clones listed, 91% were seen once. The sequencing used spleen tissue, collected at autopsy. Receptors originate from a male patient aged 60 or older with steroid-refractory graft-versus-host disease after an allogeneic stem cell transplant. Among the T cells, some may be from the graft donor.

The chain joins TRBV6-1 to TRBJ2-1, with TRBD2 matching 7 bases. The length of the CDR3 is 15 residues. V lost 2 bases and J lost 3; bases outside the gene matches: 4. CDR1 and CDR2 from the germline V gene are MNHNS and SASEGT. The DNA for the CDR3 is TGTGCCAGCAGTGAACAGGGCGGGGGCTACAATGAGCAGTTCTTC. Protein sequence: CASSEQGGGYNEQFF.

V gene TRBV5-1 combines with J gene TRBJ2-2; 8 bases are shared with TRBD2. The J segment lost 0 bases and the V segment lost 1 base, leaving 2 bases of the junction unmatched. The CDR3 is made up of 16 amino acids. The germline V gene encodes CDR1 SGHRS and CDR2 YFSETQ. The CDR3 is CASSLTSGANTGELFF. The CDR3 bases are TGCGCCAGCAGCTTGACTAGCGGAGCGAACACCGGGGAGCTGTTTTTT.

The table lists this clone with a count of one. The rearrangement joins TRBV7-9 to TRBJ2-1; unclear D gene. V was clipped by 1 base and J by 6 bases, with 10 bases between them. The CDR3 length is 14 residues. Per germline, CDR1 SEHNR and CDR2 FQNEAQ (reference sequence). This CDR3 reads CASSLVDLLNEQFF. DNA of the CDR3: TGTGCCAGCAGCTTAGTCGATTTGCTCAATGAGCAGTTCTTC.

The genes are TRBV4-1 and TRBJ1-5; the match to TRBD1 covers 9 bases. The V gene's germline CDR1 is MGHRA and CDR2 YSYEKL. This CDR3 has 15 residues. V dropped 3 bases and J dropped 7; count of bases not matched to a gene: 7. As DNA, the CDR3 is TGCGCCAGCAGCCAGACCCGACAGGGGGGACAGCCCCAGCATTTT. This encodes CASSQTRQGGQPQHF.

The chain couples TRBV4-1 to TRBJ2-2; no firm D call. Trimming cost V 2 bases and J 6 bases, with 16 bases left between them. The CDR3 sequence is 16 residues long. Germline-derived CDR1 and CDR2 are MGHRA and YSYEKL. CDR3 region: CASSQLDLMAAGELFF. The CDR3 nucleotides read TGCGCCAGCAGCCAACTGGACCTAATGGCGGCCGGGGAGCTGTTTTTT.

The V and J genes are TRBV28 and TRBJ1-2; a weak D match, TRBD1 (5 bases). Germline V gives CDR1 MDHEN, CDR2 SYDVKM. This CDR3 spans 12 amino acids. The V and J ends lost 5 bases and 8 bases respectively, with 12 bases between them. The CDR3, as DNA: TGTGCCAGCAGTCAGGGACCAGCCGGCTACACCTTC. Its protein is CASSQGPAGYTF.

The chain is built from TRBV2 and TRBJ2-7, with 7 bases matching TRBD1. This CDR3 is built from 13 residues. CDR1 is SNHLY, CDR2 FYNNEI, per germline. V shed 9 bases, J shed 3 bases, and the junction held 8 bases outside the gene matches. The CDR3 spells CASKPTGSYEQYF. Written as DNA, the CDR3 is TGTGCCAGTAAACCGACAGGGAGCTACGAGCAGTACTTC.

CDR3 sequence (DNA): TGTGCCATCAGTGAGACAGCGGGGAGCACAGATACGCAGTATTTT. Translation: CAISETAGSTDTQYF. The chain combines TRBV10-3 with TRBJ2-3, with 7 nucleotides matching TRBD2. The ends lost 2 bases at V and 0 bases at J; junction bases unmatched: 2. Germline V gene sequence: CDR1 ENHRY, CDR2 SYGVKD. The CDR3 has 15 amino acids.

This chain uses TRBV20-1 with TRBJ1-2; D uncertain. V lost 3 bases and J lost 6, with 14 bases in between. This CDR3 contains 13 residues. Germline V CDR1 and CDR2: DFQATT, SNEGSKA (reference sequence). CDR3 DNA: TGCAGTGCTAGTAAGGGAAAAGTCGATGGCTACACCTTC. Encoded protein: CSASKGKVDGYTF.

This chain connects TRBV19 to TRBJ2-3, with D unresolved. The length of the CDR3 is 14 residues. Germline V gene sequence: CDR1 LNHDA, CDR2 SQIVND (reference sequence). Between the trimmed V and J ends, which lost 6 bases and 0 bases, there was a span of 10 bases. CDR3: CASSVSYSTDTQYF. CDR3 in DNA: TGTGCCAGTAGCGTATCTTATAGCACAGATACGCAGTATTTT.

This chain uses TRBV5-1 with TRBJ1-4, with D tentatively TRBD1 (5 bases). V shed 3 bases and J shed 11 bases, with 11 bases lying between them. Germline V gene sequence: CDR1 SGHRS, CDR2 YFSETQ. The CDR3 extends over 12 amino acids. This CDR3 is CASSWDGGKLFF. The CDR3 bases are TGCGCCAGCAGCTGGGACGGCGGGAAACTGTTTTTT.

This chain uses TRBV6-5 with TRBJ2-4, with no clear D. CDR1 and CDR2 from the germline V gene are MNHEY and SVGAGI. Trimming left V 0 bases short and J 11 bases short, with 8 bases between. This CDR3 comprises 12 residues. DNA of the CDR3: TGTGCCAGCAGTTACTCGGCCCTTTTTCAGTACTTC. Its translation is CASSYSALFQYF.

The CDR3 nucleotides read TGTGCCAGCAGTTTTGAACTTAGCACAGATACGCAGTATTTT. Its protein is CASSFELSTDTQYF. The chain joins TRBV28 to TRBJ2-3; D remains ambiguous. From germline, CDR1 is MDHEN and CDR2 SYDVKM. The CDR3 is made up of 14 amino acids. V was pared by 3 bases and J by 0 bases, with 7 bases between.

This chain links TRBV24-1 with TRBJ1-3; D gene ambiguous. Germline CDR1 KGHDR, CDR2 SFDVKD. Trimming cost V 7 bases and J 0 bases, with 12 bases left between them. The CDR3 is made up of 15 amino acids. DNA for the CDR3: TGTGCCACCAGATCCCCCGCGGACTCTGGAAACACCATATATTTT. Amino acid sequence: CATRSPADSGNTIYF.

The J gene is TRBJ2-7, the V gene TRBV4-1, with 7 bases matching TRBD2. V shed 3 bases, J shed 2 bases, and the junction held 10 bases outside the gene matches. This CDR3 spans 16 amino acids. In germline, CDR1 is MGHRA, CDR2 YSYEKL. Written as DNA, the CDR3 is TGCGCCAGCAGCCATGAACGACTAGCCGTACCCTACGAGCAGTACTTC. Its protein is CASSHERLAVPYEQYF.

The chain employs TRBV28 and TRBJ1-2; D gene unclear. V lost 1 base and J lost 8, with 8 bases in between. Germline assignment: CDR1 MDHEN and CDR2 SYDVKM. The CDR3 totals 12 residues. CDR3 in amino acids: CASSLSSRGYTF. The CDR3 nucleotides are TGTGCCAGCAGTTTATCCAGTCGGGGCTACACCTTC.

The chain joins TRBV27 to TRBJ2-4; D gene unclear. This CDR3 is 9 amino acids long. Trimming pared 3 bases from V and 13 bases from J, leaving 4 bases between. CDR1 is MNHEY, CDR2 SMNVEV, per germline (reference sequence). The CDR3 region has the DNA TGTGCCAGCAGTTTCGGCCAGTACTTC. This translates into CASSFGQYF.

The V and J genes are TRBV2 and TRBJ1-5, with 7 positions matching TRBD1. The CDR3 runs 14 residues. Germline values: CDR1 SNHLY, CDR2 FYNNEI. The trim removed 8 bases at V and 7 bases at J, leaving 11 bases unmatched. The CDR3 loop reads CASAVQGRDQPQHF. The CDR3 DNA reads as TGTGCCAGCGCTGTACAGGGGCGCGACCAGCCCCAGCATTTT. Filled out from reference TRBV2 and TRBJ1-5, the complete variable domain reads EPEVTQTPSHQVTQMGQEVILRCVPISNHLYFYWYRQILGQKVEFLVSFYNNEISEKSEIFDDQFSVERPDGSNFTLKIRSTKLEDSAMYFCASAVQGRDQPQHFGDGTRLSIL.

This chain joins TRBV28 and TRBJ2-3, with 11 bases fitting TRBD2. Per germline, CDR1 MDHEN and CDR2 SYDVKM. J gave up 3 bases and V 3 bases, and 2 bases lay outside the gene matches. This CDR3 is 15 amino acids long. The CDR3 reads CASSFTSGGTDTQYF. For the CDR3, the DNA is TGTGCCAGCAGTTTCACTAGCGGGGGTACAGATACGCAGTATTTT.

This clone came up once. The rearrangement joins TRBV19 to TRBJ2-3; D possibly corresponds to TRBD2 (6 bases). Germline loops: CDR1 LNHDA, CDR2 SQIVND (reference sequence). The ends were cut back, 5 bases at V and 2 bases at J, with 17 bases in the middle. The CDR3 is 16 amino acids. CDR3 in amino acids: CASSAAAGDYTDTQYF. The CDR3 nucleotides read TGTGCCAGTAGTGCAGCAGCGGGTGATTACACAGATACGCAGTATTTT.

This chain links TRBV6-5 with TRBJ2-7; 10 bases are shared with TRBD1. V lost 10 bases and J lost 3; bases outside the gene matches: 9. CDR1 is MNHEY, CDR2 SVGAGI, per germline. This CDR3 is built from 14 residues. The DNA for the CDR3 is TGTGCCACCAGAGACAGGGGGCGATTCTACGAGCAGTACTTC. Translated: CATRDRGRFYEQYF.

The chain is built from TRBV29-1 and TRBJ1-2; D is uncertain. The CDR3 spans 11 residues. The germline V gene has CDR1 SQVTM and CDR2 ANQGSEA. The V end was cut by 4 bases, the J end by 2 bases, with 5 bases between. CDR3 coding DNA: TGCAGCGTTGCGGTGAACTATGGCTACACCTTC. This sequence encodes CSVAVNYGYTF.

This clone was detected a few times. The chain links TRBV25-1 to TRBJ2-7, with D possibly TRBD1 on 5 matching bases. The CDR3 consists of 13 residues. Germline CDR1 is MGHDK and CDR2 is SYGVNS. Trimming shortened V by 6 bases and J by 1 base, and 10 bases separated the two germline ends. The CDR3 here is CASRPSGSYEQYF. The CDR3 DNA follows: TGTGCCAGCAGACCATCAGGGTCCTACGAGCAGTACTTC.